Presented here are 24 T cell receptor beta chains from one specimen sequenced in a study of blood T cell repertoires in COVID-19. Clones were sequenced by immunoSEQ multiplex PCR, and TCRdb holds only the in-frame ones, with some missing. Of hundreds of thousands of clones listed, 70% to 90% are singletons. Sequenced sample: peripheral blood. The receptors were gathered from a woman aged 50 to 65 with acute or convalescent COVID-19.

This clone was detected only a few times. The V gene is TRBV27, the J gene TRBJ2-7, with 8 nucleotides matching TRBD2. Looked up from germline, CDR1 is MNHEY and CDR2 is SMNVEV (reference sequence). This CDR3 has 14 residues. Trimming removed 3 bases from V and 5 bases from J; junction bases left unmatched: 6. The CDR3 sequence: CASSFNGRDNEQYF. In DNA form, the CDR3 reads TGTGCCAGCAGTTTCAACGGGAGGGACAACGAGCAGTACTTC.

This chain links TRBV19 with TRBJ1-1, with D possibly being TRBD1 (5 bases). V shed 7 bases and J shed 0 bases, with 9 bases lying between them. This CDR3 region has 13 residues. The germline V gene encodes CDR1 LNHDA and CDR2 SQIVND (reference sequence). CDR3 coding DNA: TGTGCCAGTACCCTGACAGTGAACACTGAAGCTTTCTTT. Residues: CASTLTVNTEAFF.

The chain recombines TRBV19 with TRBJ1-2; D gene uncertain. This CDR3 is built from 12 residues. Germline loops: CDR1 LNHDA, CDR2 SQIVND (reference sequence). With 1 base removed from V and 5 bases from J, the gap between germline ends came to 5 bases. CDR3 coding DNA: TGTGCCAGTAGTATAGGCCGGTATGGCTACACCTTC. It yields the protein CASSIGRYGYTF. The variable domain in full, with the rest retrieved from reference TRBV19 and TRBJ1-2, is DGGITQSPKYLFRKEGQNVTLSCEQNLNHDAMYWYRQDPGQGLRLIYYSQIVNDFQKGDIAEGYSVSREKKESFPLTVTSAQKNPTAFYLCASSIGRYGYTFGSGTRLTVV.

V usage is TRBV7-2 and J usage is TRBJ1-3; perhaps TRBD1 as D (6 bases). The germline V gene encodes CDR1 SGHTA and CDR2 FQGNSA. The CDR3 length is 14 residues. Trimming stripped 6 bases from V and 4 bases from J, with 13 bases between. The CDR3 nucleotides are TGTGCCAGCAGTACTACAGGGCAAGGAAACACCATATATTTT. This gives the protein CASSTTGQGNTIYF.

This clone occurred once. Compared with germline, one end of the junction differs, possibly owing to a read error. V and J are TRBV19 and TRBJ2-3; 8 bases fit TRBD2. CDR1 and CDR2 (germline): LNHDA, SQIVND (reference sequence). The CDR3 contains 13 residues. In DNA form, the CDR3 reads TGTGCCAGTAGCGGGGGGGCCACAAATACGCAGTATTTT. Translating gives CASSGGATNTQYF. Looking up the rest from reference TRBV19 and TRBJ2-3 gives the full variable domain: DGGITQSPKYLFRKEGQNVTLSCEQNLNHDAMYWYRQDPGQGLRLIYYSQIVNDFQKGDIAEGYSVSREKKESFPLTVTSAQKNPTAFYLCASSGGATNTQYFGPGTRLTVL.

Here the CDR3 DNA reads TGTGCCAGTAGTCTACAACGGGGTATGGATCAGCCCCAGCATTTT. The encoded protein is CASSLQRGMDQPQHF. The chain couples TRBV19 to TRBJ1-5; no definite D call. The CDR3 spans 15 residues. Trimming removed 5 bases at V and 5 bases at J, with 16 bases between. The germline gives CDR1 LNHDA, CDR2 SQIVND (reference sequence).

The chain joins TRBV2 to TRBJ1-2; perhaps TRBD1 as D (6 bases). The CDR3 is 15 amino acids. Trimming took off 4 bases at V and 6 bases at J, with 18 bases between the two ends. CDR1 and CDR2 from the germline V gene are SNHLY and FYNNEI. The CDR3 nucleotides are TGTGCCAGCAGTGTCAGGCAGGGGAGTACGGATGGCTACACCTTC. Translation gives CASSVRQGSTDGYTF.

The CDR3 reads CASSQTGSGNTIYF. CDR3 sequence (DNA): TGTGCCAGCAGCCAAACAGGGTCTGGAAACACCATATATTTT. V and J are TRBV27 and TRBJ1-3; TRBD1 might be the D (6 bases). Germline V lookup: CDR1 MNHEY, CDR2 SMNVEV (reference sequence). Trimming took 6 bases from V and 1 from J, leaving 10 bases between them. This CDR3 comprises 14 residues.

This clone was detected once. The chain has TRBV4-1 and TRBJ2-1, with 7 bases aligning to TRBD1. CDR3 size: 13 residues. Unmatched junction bases numbered 7, after V lost 0 bases and J lost 14 bases. CDR1 MGHRA and CDR2 YSYEKL come from the germline V gene. This chain's CDR3 is CASSQEVGRGKFF. CDR3 sequence (DNA): TGCGCCAGCAGCCAAGAGGTGGGCAGGGGGAAGTTCTTC.

The V call is TRBV7-9, the J call TRBJ2-5; 7 bases line up with TRBD1. Germline V gene sequence: CDR1 SEHNR, CDR2 FQNEAQ (reference sequence). CDR3 length equals 14 residues. V gave up 5 bases and J gave up 2 bases; unmatched junction bases: 5. The CDR3 reads CASSHSGQQETQYF. CDR3 coding DNA: TGTGCCAGCAGCCATTCGGGACAGCAAGAGACCCAGTACTTC.

CDR3 loop: CASSALAGGPHNEQFF. The CDR3 DNA reads as TGTGCCAGCAGCGCGCTAGCGGGGGGGCCCCACAATGAGCAGTTCTTC. The rearrangement joins TRBV9 to TRBJ2-1; 12 nucleotides align to TRBD2. Losses at the gene ends were 3 bases for V and 5 bases for J; bases not matched to a gene: 6. CDR1 is SGDLS and CDR2 is YYNGEE in the germline V gene. There are 16 residues in the CDR3. The variable domain in full, with the rest retrieved from reference TRBV9 and TRBJ2-1, is DSGVTQTPKHLITATGQRVTLRCSPRSGDLSVYWYQQSLDQGLQFLIQYYNGEERAKGNILERFSAQQFPDLHSELNLSSLELGDSALYFCASSALAGGPHNEQFFGPGTRLTVL.

The rearrangement links TRBV3-1 (or the pseudogene TRBV3-2) to TRBJ1-6; TRBD1 matches 7 bases. V gave up 1 base and J gave up 9 bases; unmatched junction bases: 3. Germline CDR1 LGHDT, CDR2 YNNKEL (reference sequence). CDR3 size: 14 residues. In DNA, the CDR3 is TGTGCCAGCAGCCAAGTGACAGGGACTTCACCCCTCCACTTT. Translated, it gives CASSQVTGTSPLHF.

The chain recombines TRBV18 with TRBJ2-1; D unclear. Trimming removed 3 bases from V and 1 base from J, with 4 bases in between. The germline CDR1 and CDR2 sequences are KGHSH and LQKENI. The CDR3 loop spans 13 amino acids. The CDR3 bases are TGTGCCAGCTCACCCCAGTCCTACAATGAGCAGTTCTTC. This encodes CASSPQSYNEQFF. Using reference TRBV18 and TRBJ2-1 for the parts outside the CDR3, the full variable domain is NAGVMQNPRHLVRRRGQEARLRCSPMKGHSHVYWYRQLPEEGLKFMVYLQKENIIDESGMPKERFSAEFPKEGPSILRIQQVVRGDSAAYFCASSPQSYNEQFFGPGTRLTVL.

The rearrangement links TRBV30 to TRBJ1-3, with 9 bases lining up with TRBD1. CDR3 length: 14 amino acids. Looked up from germline, CDR1 is GTSNPN and CDR2 is SVGIG (reference sequence). Losses at the gene ends were 5 bases for V and 0 bases for J; bases not matched to a gene: 2. CDR3 loop: CAWGTGSSGNTIYF. CDR3 nucleotide sequence: TGTGCCTGGGGGACAGGGAGCTCTGGAAACACCATATATTTT.

This sequence joins TRBV7-9 and TRBJ2-1; 10 nucleotides match TRBD1. CDR3 size: 15 residues. After removal of 5 bases from V and 2 bases from J, the junction contained 3 bases not matched to a gene. The germline V gene has CDR1 SEHNR and CDR2 FQNEAQ (reference sequence). CDR3 DNA sequence: TGTGCCAGCAGCGGAGGACAGGGGGCCTACAATGAGCAGTTCTTC. It is translated as CASSGGQGAYNEQFF.

In its sample, this clone was seen a few times. The same CDR3 also results from other DNA sequences found in this sample. The V and J genes are TRBV6-5 and TRBJ1-2; 8 bases are shared with TRBD1. CDR1 MNHEY and CDR2 SVGAGI come from the germline V gene. The CDR3 has 13 residues. V dropped 5 bases and J dropped 3; count of bases not matched to a gene: 2. The CDR3 bases are TGTGCCAGCAGTACAGGGGGAGACTATGGCTACACCTTC. Translated, it gives CASSTGGDYGYTF.

This clone has only one observation. The chain is built from TRBV6-2 or TRBV6-3 and TRBJ2-1, with 11 positions matching TRBD2. The junction had 13 bases not matched to a gene; V was cut back by 2 bases and J by 7 bases. The CDR3 consists of 18 residues. CDR1 and CDR2 from the germline V gene are MNHEY and SVGEGT. In DNA, the CDR3 is TGTGCCAGCAGTTACAGCCGAGCCTTAGCGGGAGGGTTTAATGAGCAGTTCTTC. This codes for CASSYSRALAGGFNEQFF.

The chain carries TRBV21-1 and TRBJ1-2; the table names TRBD1, a call not compared with the DNA. TRBV21-1 is noted as a pseudogene. There are 19 residues in the CDR3. CDR3 coding DNA: TGTGCCAGCAGCAAAAGACGGGACAGGGGTTCACAAGGCGGTTATGGCTACACCTTC. Translating it yields CASSKRRDRGSQGGYGYTF.

The rearrangement links TRBV30 to TRBJ1-5; D is ambiguous. CDR1 is GTSNPN and CDR2 is SVGIG in the germline V gene (reference sequence). Trimming stripped 1 base from V and 3 bases from J, with 7 bases between. The CDR3 totals 13 residues. CDR3 protein: CAWSGDNNQPQHF. In DNA, the CDR3 is TGTGCCTGGAGTGGAGACAACAATCAGCCCCAGCATTTT.

CDR3 sequence: CASRTVHVGGYTF. For the CDR3, the DNA is TGTGCCAGCAGAACAGTCCATGTGGGTGGCTACACCTTC. The chain carries TRBV28 and TRBJ1-2; D unresolved. The CDR3 extends over 13 amino acids. The germline V gene encodes CDR1 MDHEN and CDR2 SYDVKM. Trimming stripped 6 bases from V and 7 bases from J, with 15 bases between.

The V call is TRBV6-5, the J call TRBJ1-6; 8 nucleotides agree with TRBD1. The CDR3 has 13 residues. Trimming cost V 7 bases and J 8 bases; bases outside gene matches: 4. The germline CDR1 and CDR2 sequences are MNHEY and SVGAGI. CDR3 sequence (DNA): TGTGCCAGCACCGACAGGGGTGATTCACCCCTCCACTTT. Translation: CASTDRGDSPLHF.

This clone has a handful of counts. The chain links TRBV27 to TRBJ1-6; 10 bases align to TRBD1. From germline, CDR1 is MNHEY and CDR2 SMNVEV (reference sequence). With V trimmed by 6 bases and J by 9 bases, 8 bases remained unmatched. This CDR3 is 15 amino acids long. The chain's CDR3 is CASRTGTGASSPLHF. In DNA form, the CDR3 reads TGTGCCAGCAGAACCGGGACAGGGGCGAGTTCACCCCTCCACTTT.

In nucleotides, the CDR3 is TGCGCCAGCAGCTTCCTTGGCGGGGGCCCAGATACGCAGTATTTT. Translated: CASSFLGGGPDTQYF. The rearrangement uses TRBV5-1 and TRBJ2-3, with D possibly being TRBD2 (7 bases). V lost 2 bases and J 4 bases, leaving 14 bases between the germline ends. Germline V gene lookup returns CDR1 SGHRS and CDR2 YFSETQ. This CDR3 comprises 15 residues.

The V and J genes are TRBV7-8 and TRBJ2-7, with TRBD2 identical over 8 bases. Germline V gives CDR1 SGHVS, CDR2 FQNEAQ. V was clipped by 1 base and J by 5 bases; unmatched bases: 4. The CDR3 extends over 14 amino acids. The CDR3 nucleotides read TGTGCCAGCAGCTTAGTCGGGGGGGCGAACGAGCAGTACTTC. It specifies CASSLVGGANEQYF.